This TCR beta chain was recovered during a study of shared clonotypes between healthy human individuals. Study-wide context: There were three CD4 naive, three CD4 memory, two CD8 naive and one CD8 memory plates per donor.

The germline V gene has CDR1 ENHRY and CDR2 SYGVKD. The CDR3 consists of 13 residues. V was trimmed by 0 bases and J by 7 bases, leaving 7 bases between them. Study-wide results and caveats: Clonotypes shared by all four sorted-subset donors had higher generation probabilities than non-shared clonotypes.

A deep-level run was used for the assay. The genomic DNA of each subset was split evenly across several immunoSEQ plates. The assay was immunoSEQ multiplex PCR, and TCRdb's table has in-frame clones only and misses some. Of over 2 million clones listed, roughly 94% are singletons. A remark on this clone: The target antigen is unknown.

This receptor was obtained from a man aged 18 to 30 in good health. The sample consisted of naive CD4+ T cells sorted from blood. Subset: CD45RA+ positively selected. The chain recombines TRBV10-3 with TRBJ1-5, with D uncertain. The CDR3 DNA is TGTGCCATCAGTGAGTCGATCCCACAGCCCCAGCATTTT. Translating gives CAISESIPQPQHF.